The next 17 T cell receptor beta chains were all read from a single sample in a study of blood T cell repertoires in COVID-19 (TCRdb year 2020). The library was obtained by the immunoSEQ multiplex PCR assay. TCRdb obtained this table from immuneACCESS and retained in-frame rearrangements with V and J assigned. These tables miss some clones; where compared with another copy, unresolved V genes account for less than half of the shortfall, and the remainder is unexplained. The sample table contains some 340,000 clones; only one count was recorded for 85% to 95% of them. The ten largest clones add up to 3% to 5% of the sample. The sequencing input was PBMCs or T cells enriched from blood (not recorded which). All receptors derive from a woman younger than 45 who had been exposed to COVID-19.

V is TRBV10-3 and J is TRBJ1-4, with a possible D match to TRBD1 (6 bases). The CDR3 extends over 15 amino acids. Trimming pared 4 bases from V and 3 bases from J, leaving 12 bases between. CDR1 and CDR2 from the germline V gene are ENHRY and SYGVKD. DNA for the CDR3: TGTGCCATCAGTGCCTACAGGGAACCTAATGAAAAACTGTTTTTT. It is translated as CAISAYREPNEKLFF.

This chain joins TRBV7-9 and TRBJ1-2; TRBD1 matches at 8 bases. Germline CDR1 is SEHNR and CDR2 is FQNEAQ (reference sequence). The CDR3 extends over 15 amino acids. Trimming at V came to 4 bases and at J to 0 bases, leaving 4 bases not matched to a gene. The CDR3 DNA follows: TGTGCCAGCAGCTATTGGACAGGGCCTAACTATGGCTACACCTTC. Residues: CASSYWTGPNYGYTF.

The V and J genes are TRBV27 and TRBJ1-2; D not certain. From germline, CDR1 is MNHEY and CDR2 SMNVEV (reference sequence). Trimming shortened V by 5 bases and J by 2 bases, and 12 bases separated the two germline ends. This CDR3 has 14 residues. The CDR3 here is CASSPTPRNYGYTF. CDR3 coding DNA: TGTGCCAGCAGTCCAACCCCCCGGAACTATGGCTACACCTTC.

V is TRBV6-5 and J is TRBJ1-1; D is undetermined. Germline V CDR1 and CDR2: MNHEY, SVGAGI. The V end lost 6 bases, the J end lost 6 bases, and 17 bases lay between the germline ends. CDR3 length: 14 residues. The CDR3: CASSSVGRAPEAFF. The CDR3 DNA is TGTGCCAGCAGCTCCGTCGGGAGGGCGCCTGAAGCTTTCTTT.

This chain links TRBV9 with TRBJ2-5, with TRBD2 matching 7 bases. V lost 0 bases, J lost 2 bases, and 1 base stayed unmatched. The CDR3 length is 14 residues. Germline values: CDR1 SGDLS, CDR2 YYNGEE. The CDR3 sequence: CASSVGGLQETQYF. The CDR3, as DNA: TGTGCCAGCAGCGTAGGGGGACTACAAGAGACCCAGTACTTC. Based on the CDR3 plus reference TRBV9 and TRBJ2-5, the full variable domain is DSGVTQTPKHLITATGQRVTLRCSPRSGDLSVYWYQQSLDQGLQFLIQYYNGEERAKGNILERFSAQQFPDLHSELNLSSLELGDSALYFCASSVGGLQETQYFGPGTRLLVL.

This chain links TRBV19 with TRBJ2-7; TRBD1 agrees at 7 bases. Germline V lookup: CDR1 LNHDA, CDR2 SQIVND (reference sequence). V dropped 2 bases and J dropped 0; count of bases not matched to a gene: 4. CDR3 length: 15 amino acids. The CDR3 bases are TGTGCCAGTAGTATAACAGGGGCCAGCTCCTACGAGCAGTACTTC. Its translation: CASSITGASSYEQYF.

The V call is TRBV7-8, the J call TRBJ1-2; the D gene is possibly TRBD1 (5 bases). Trimming took 1 base from V and 5 from J, leaving 11 bases between them. CDR3 length: 14 residues. In germline, CDR1 is SGHVS, CDR2 FQNEAQ. CDR3 sequence reads: CASSLGGLSYGYTF. The CDR3 DNA follows: TGTGCCAGCAGCTTAGGGGGCCTCAGTTATGGCTACACCTTC.

The chain uses TRBV30 and TRBJ1-2; 8 nucleotides match TRBD1. V was pared by 2 bases and J by 7 bases, with 9 bases of the junction left unmatched. Germline assignment: CDR1 GTSNPN and CDR2 SVGIG (reference sequence). There are 14 residues in the CDR3. The CDR3 spells CAWSFTGGYGGYTF. CDR3 DNA: TGTGCCTGGAGTTTCACAGGGGGGTACGGTGGCTACACCTTC.

V is TRBV5-1 and J is TRBJ2-4, with D maybe TRBD1 (5 bases). V was pared by 4 bases and J by 1 base, with 15 bases between. CDR3 length equals 16 residues. Germline V gene sequence: CDR1 SGHRS, CDR2 YFSETQ. This CDR3 reads CASSPFQGSAKNIQYF. CDR3 nucleotide sequence: TGCGCCAGCAGCCCGTTTCAGGGTTCGGCCAAAAACATTCAGTACTTC.

V gene TRBV19 combines with J gene TRBJ1-2; possible D gene TRBD1, 6 bases. The germline V gene has CDR1 LNHDA and CDR2 SQIVND (reference sequence). Trimming removed 1 base from V and 3 bases from J, with 12 bases in between. The CDR3 spans 15 residues. The CDR3 sequence is CASSIGYREHYGYTF. The CDR3 nucleotides read TGTGCCAGTAGTATAGGGTACAGGGAGCACTATGGCTACACCTTC.

V is TRBV19 and J is TRBJ2-7; 11 bases are shared with TRBD2. V trimming: 3 bases; J trimming: 1 base; junction bases outside the gene matches: 2. Germline V gene data show CDR1 as LNHDA and CDR2 as SQIVND (reference sequence). The length of the CDR3 is 15 residues. CDR3 loop: CASSIASGGSYEQYF. CDR3 sequence (DNA): TGTGCCAGTAGTATCGCTAGCGGGGGGTCCTACGAGCAGTACTTC.

The chain links TRBV6-5 to TRBJ1-2; possible D gene TRBD1, 5 bases. V lost 5 bases and J 6 bases, leaving 13 bases between the germline ends. This CDR3 comprises 13 residues. The germline gives CDR1 MNHEY, CDR2 SVGAGI. In DNA, the CDR3 is TGTGCCAGCAGTCTTCTGGGGGGACATGGCTACACCTTC. Translating it yields CASSLLGGHGYTF.

This clone was counted a few times. The chain joins TRBV9 to TRBJ2-5; 8 nucleotides line up with TRBD2. Germline V gene data show CDR1 as SGDLS and CDR2 as YYNGEE. V lost 4 bases, J lost 2 bases, and 10 bases stayed unmatched. This CDR3 is 16 amino acids long. The CDR3 DNA reads as TGTGCCAGCAGCCTTGGGACTAGTTTAGGTCAAGAGACCCAGTACTTC. As protein: CASSLGTSLGQETQYF.

The chain links TRBV5-5 to TRBJ2-1; no clear D. Trimming cost V 2 bases and J 5 bases, with 5 bases left between them. CDR1 and CDR2 from the germline V gene are SGHKS and YYEKEE (reference sequence). The CDR3 extends over 12 amino acids. In DNA, the CDR3 is TGTGCCAGCAGCTTTCGAGACAATGAGCAGTTCTTC. Protein: CASSFRDNEQFF.

CDR3 sequence reads: CASTRQGPYNSPLHF. DNA of the CDR3: TGTGCCAGCACCCGACAGGGCCCCTATAATTCACCCCTCCACTTT. The rearrangement uses TRBV6-5 and TRBJ1-6; 7 bases match TRBD1. Trimming removed 7 bases from V and 2 bases from J; junction bases left unmatched: 5. Germline V CDR1 and CDR2: MNHEY, SVGAGI. The CDR3 covers 15 residues.

CDR3: CASSPSRFGGDQPQHF. CDR3 nucleotides: TGTGCCAGCAGCCCTAGCCGGTTCGGAGGGGACCAGCCCCAGCATTTT. The V call is TRBV7-9, the J call TRBJ1-5; possible D gene TRBD1, 5 bases. V lost 5 bases, J lost 7 bases, and 21 bases lay in between. This CDR3 is 16 amino acids long. Germline V CDR1 and CDR2: SEHNR, FQNEAQ (reference sequence). The full variable domain, in which reference TRBV7-9 and TRBJ1-5 provide the parts outside the CDR3, is DTGVSQNPRHKITKRGQNVTFRCDPISEHNRLYWYRQTLGQGPEFLTYFQNEAQLEKSRLLSDRFSAERPKGSFSTLEIQRTEQGDSAMYLCASSPSRFGGDQPQHFGDGTRLSIL.

The chain is built from TRBV27 and TRBJ1-1; the D is unclear. Looked up from germline, CDR1 is MNHEY and CDR2 is SMNVEV (reference sequence). The V end was cut by 4 bases, the J end by 4 bases, with 10 bases between. The CDR3 totals 13 residues. The CDR3 here is CASSSSEGTEAFF. The CDR3 DNA reads TGTGCCAGCAGTTCTTCAGAGGGCACTGAAGCTTTCTTT.